This T cell receptor beta chain derives from a study of CD8 T cells in Susac syndrome (dated by TCRdb to the late 2010s). Study-wide context: Whether CD8+ T cell activation and differentiation in Susac syndrome was antigen driven was tested using repertoire sequencing. The paper's findings and limits, for the study overall: The number of individuals in the TCR sequencing and HLA analysis was recognized as being relatively small.

The CDR1 and CDR2 encoded by the germline V gene (reference sequence) are DFQATT and SNEGSKA. Including the terminal cysteine and phenylalanine, the CDR3 comprises 12 residues. Just the 36-base CDR3 DNA is kept, in frame starting at base 1. For this chain, trimming is 3 bases at the V end and 8 bases at the J end, and the number of junction bases without a gene match is 4. Peripheral blood CD8+ and CD4+ T cells from healthy donors, Susac syndrome patients and multiple sclerosis patients were profiled using high-throughput TCR beta sequencing. Healthy donors were included as age- and sex-matched controls. Bulk CD8+ and CD4+ T cells were purified by magnetic negative isolation, whereas CD8+ TEMRA cells were enriched by FACS. Blood was drawn into EDTA tubes, processed within 24 hours, and PBMCs were isolated by density gradient centrifugation. PBMCs destined for TCR sequencing were cryopreserved in liquid nitrogen and later thawed in a 37 °C water bath. The sorted or isolated CD4+, CD8+ and CD8+ TEMRA cells reached a purity of at least 90%.

About this clonotype: It lacks a known antigen. The input lacks base qualities; no much larger clone sits a single base away.

RNA was extracted using the RNeasy kit, and about 0.45 to 1 ug of the RNA was reverse transcribed with random hexamers. The immunoSEQ multiplex PCR assay, covering 54 Vbeta and 13 Jbeta segments, was used to amplify TCR beta CDR3 regions. Bias from PCR amplification was corrected by using a synthetic template baseline for primer optimization and for computational correction. In the paper's pipeline: Only productive sequences were kept, with reads annotated to V, D and J genes according to IMGT and analyzed in immunoSEQ Analyzer. Clonality was calculated as one minus the Shannon entropy normalized by log2 of the number of productive unique sequences. Public and private clones were assessed among the 100 most prevalent clones of each patient and control. A clone was defined as Susac-specific if it was absent from the healthy and MS cohorts, from approximately 980 published viral clones and from other ImmuneACCESS disease sequences. TCRdb handled the public reads itself, with Q25 trimming in fastp and clone calling in MiXCR, and kept productive beta chains. CDR3 protein sequences are deduplicated, and each keeps its most common genes and DNA. TCRdb, rather than the study authors, made the V and J calls. The sample table lists approximately 120,000 distinct CDR3 sequences, over 85% of them with a count of one. Of the sample, around 0.087% is held by the ten largest clones.

The rearranged chain carries TRBV20-1 and TRBJ2-3; TRBD2 matches 8 bases in the middle. The origin of this receptor is a human donor in good health. The sequencing input was CD4+ T cells from PBMCs. The nucleotide sequence reads TGCAGTGCTAGTTCACTAGCGGCTACGCAGTATTTT. This sequence encodes CSASSLAATQYF.